One sample yielded the 10 T cell receptor beta chains listed below, sequenced in a study of blood T cell repertoires in COVID-19. Generated by immunoSEQ multiplex PCR, the TCRdb table keeps only in-frame clones and is missing some. The sample records about 180,000 clones, over 70% being singletons. Sequencing was done on a sample of PBMCs or T cells enriched from blood (not recorded which). The receptors shown here come from a man between 60 and 75 years old who had been exposed to COVID-19.

This chain links TRBV7-2 with TRBJ1-2; TRBD1 agrees at 11 bases. Germline trimming cut 4 bases from V and 5 bases from J; bases unmatched to any gene: 3. The CDR3 is 14 residues long. CDR1 is SGHTA and CDR2 is FQGNSA in the germline V gene. The CDR3 protein is CASSSGTGGYGYTF. CDR3 coding DNA: TGTGCCAGCAGCTCCGGGACAGGGGGATATGGCTACACCTTC. The full variable domain, in which reference TRBV7-2 and TRBJ1-2 provide the parts outside the CDR3, is GAGVSQSPSNKVTEKGKDVELRCDPISGHTALYWYRQSLGQGLEFLIYFQGNSAPDKSGLPSDRFSAERTGGSVSTLTIQRTQQEDSAVYLCASSSGTGGYGYTFGSGTRLTVV.

The chain is built from TRBV10-3 and TRBJ2-5; 7 positions match TRBD2. The CDR3 totals 15 residues. Looked up from germline, CDR1 is ENHRY and CDR2 is SYGVKD. The V and J ends lost 0 bases and 4 bases, in that order; junction bases with no gene match: 5. The CDR3 bases are TGTGCCATCAGTGAGTCTGCGGGAGTTACAGAGACCCAGTACTTC. Its protein is CAISESAGVTETQYF.

The V and J genes are TRBV5-4 and TRBJ2-2; 12 bases map to TRBD1. Germline V gives CDR1 SGHNT, CDR2 YYREEE (reference sequence). With 2 bases clipped from V and 4 bases from J, the junction kept 3 bases outside the gene matches. This CDR3 contains 16 residues. The CDR3: CASSFPGQGATGELFF. CDR3 in DNA: TGTGCCAGCAGCTTTCCGGGACAGGGGGCCACCGGGGAGCTGTTTTTT.

V usage is TRBV7-2 and J usage is TRBJ2-5; weak D call: TRBD1 (5 bases). Per the germline V gene, CDR1 is SGHTA and CDR2 is FQGNSA. V was shortened by 11 bases and J by 1 base, with 14 bases between the two germline ends. The CDR3 is made up of 13 amino acids. Written as DNA, the CDR3 is TGTGCCCTCAGTCAGGGTATCCAAGAGACCCAGTACTTC. Protein: CALSQGIQETQYF. Variable domain in full (rest from reference TRBV7-2 and TRBJ2-5): GAGVSQSPSNKVTEKGKDVELRCDPISGHTALYWYRQSLGQGLEFLIYFQGNSAPDKSGLPSDRFSAERTGGSVSTLTIQRTQQEDSAVYLCALSQGIQETQYFGPGTRLLVL.

The chain employs TRBV3-1 (or the pseudogene TRBV3-2) and TRBJ1-4; D not resolved. Germline values: CDR1 LGHDT, CDR2 YNNKEL (reference sequence). This CDR3 is 15 amino acids long. With 3 bases removed from V and 3 bases from J, the gap between germline ends came to 11 bases. The CDR3 sequence: CASSQANQANEKLFF. In DNA form, the CDR3 reads TGTGCCAGCAGCCAGGCAAACCAGGCTAATGAAAAACTGTTTTTT.

The table lists this clone with a count of one. V gene TRBV5-1 combines with J gene TRBJ1-2; D is undetermined. The CDR3 covers 15 residues. V lost 0 bases and J lost 4, with 13 bases in between. CDR1 and CDR2 (germline): SGHRS, YFSETQ. The CDR3 protein is CASSLVQSSGYGYTF. The CDR3 bases are TGCGCCAGCAGCTTGGTGCAGTCCTCTGGCTATGGCTACACCTTC. Drawing the rest from reference TRBV5-1 and TRBJ1-2, the complete variable domain is KAGVTQTPRYLIKTRGQQVTLSCSPISGHRSVSWYQQTPGQGLQFLFEYFSETQRNKGNFPGRFSGRQFSNSRSEMNVSTLELGDSALYLCASSLVQSSGYGYTFGSGTRLTVV.

V usage is TRBV7-2 and J usage is TRBJ1-1; D perhaps matches TRBD1 (5 bases). Germline V gene data show CDR1 as SGHTA and CDR2 as FQGNSA. The CDR3 runs 14 residues. The ends were cut back, 4 bases at V and 10 bases at J, with 19 bases in the middle. The CDR3 protein is CASSSTGTDYRAFF. The CDR3 nucleotides are TGTGCCAGCAGCTCCACCGGGACGGACTACAGAGCTTTCTTT.

The CDR3 bases are TGTGCCAGCAGCTTGCCGGGCAGGACTAGCGGGGTAGAGACCCAGTACTTC. Its protein is CASSLPGRTSGVETQYF. The chain links TRBV5-4 to TRBJ2-5; 12 nucleotides align to TRBD2. The trim removed 1 base at V and 4 bases at J, leaving 8 bases unmatched. The germline CDR1 and CDR2 sequences are SGHNT and YYREEE (reference sequence). The CDR3 sequence is 17 residues long.

J is TRBJ1-1 and V is TRBV11-2; 8 positions agree with TRBD1. Trimming removed 7 bases from V and 1 base from J; junction bases left unmatched: 5. Germline lookup yields CDR1 SGHAT and CDR2 FQNNGV. This CDR3 comprises 14 residues. The CDR3 coding sequence is TGTGCCAGCACCCGGGGACAGGCGAACACTGAAGCTTTCTTT. Residues: CASTRGQANTEAFF.

V and J are TRBV11-3 and TRBJ2-5; perhaps TRBD2 as D (6 bases). Trimming removed 4 bases at V and 1 base at J, with 7 bases between. CDR1 SGHNT and CDR2 YENEEA come from the germline V gene. The CDR3 is made up of 13 amino acids. CDR3 amino acids: CASSSEGQETQYF. The CDR3 coding sequence is TGTGCCAGCAGCTCGGAGGGCCAAGAGACCCAGTACTTC.